The entry that follows covers one TCR beta chain sequence. No DNA is given; TCRdb re-called the 5' RACE reads and lists each CDR3 protein once. The ten top clones account for around 4%, within a sample of around 550,000 distinct CDR3 sequences. This entry belongs to a study of T cells expressing NK-cell markers. The CDR3 length is 15 residues. CDR1 is MNHEY, CDR2 SVGAGI, per germline. The V and J genes are TRBV6-5 and TRBJ1-5; the D call from TCRdb, TRBD1, cannot be confirmed without DNA. Source material: blood T cells: a sorted CD56 or NKG2C T cell subset, CD4+ or CD8+ T cells, or bulk PBMC T cells (not recorded which). This clonotype originated in a man aged 18 to 29 in good health. CDR3 residues: CASSYAWTGGQPQHF.